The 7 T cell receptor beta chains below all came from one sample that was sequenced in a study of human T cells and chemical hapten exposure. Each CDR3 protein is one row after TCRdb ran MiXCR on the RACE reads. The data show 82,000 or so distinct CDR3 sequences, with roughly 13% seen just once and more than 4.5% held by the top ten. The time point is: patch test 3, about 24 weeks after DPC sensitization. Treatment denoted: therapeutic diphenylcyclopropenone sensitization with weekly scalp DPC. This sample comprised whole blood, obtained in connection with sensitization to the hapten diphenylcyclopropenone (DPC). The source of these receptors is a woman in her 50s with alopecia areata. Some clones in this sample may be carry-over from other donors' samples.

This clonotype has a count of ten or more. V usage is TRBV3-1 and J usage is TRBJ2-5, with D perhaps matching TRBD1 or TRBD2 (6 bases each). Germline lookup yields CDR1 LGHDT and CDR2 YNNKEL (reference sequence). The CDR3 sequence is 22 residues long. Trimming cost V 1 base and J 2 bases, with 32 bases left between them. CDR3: CASSQAARLGGLDRLPQETQYF. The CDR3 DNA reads TGTGCCAGCAGCCAAGCGGCCCGCCTGGGAGGCTTGGACAGACTACCGCAAGAGACCCAGTACTTC.

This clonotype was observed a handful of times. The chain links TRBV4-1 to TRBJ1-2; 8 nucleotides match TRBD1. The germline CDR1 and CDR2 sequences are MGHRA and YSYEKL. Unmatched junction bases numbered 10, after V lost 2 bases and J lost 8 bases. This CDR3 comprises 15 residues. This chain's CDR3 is CASSQRTGRRDGYTF. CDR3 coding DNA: TGCGCCAGCAGCCAACGGACAGGGAGGAGAGACGGCTACACCTTC.

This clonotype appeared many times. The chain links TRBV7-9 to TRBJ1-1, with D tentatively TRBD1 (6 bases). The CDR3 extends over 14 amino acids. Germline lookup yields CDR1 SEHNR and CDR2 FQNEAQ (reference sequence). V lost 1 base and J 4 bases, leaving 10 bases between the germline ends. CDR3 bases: TGTGCCAGCAGCTTAGAAGGGGGGATCACTGAAGCTTTCTTT. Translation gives CASSLEGGITEAFF.

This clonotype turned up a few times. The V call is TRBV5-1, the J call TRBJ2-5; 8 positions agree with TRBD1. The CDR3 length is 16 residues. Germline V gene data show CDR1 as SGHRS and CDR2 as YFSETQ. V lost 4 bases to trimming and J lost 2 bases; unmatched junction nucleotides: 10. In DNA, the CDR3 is TGCGCCAGCAGCCTCGGCACAGGGGGACGTCAAGAGACCCAGTACTTC. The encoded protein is CASSLGTGGRQETQYF.

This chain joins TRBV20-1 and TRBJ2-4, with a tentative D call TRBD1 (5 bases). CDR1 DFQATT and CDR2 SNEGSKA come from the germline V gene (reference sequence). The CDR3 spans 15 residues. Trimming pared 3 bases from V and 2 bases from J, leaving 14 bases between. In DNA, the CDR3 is TGCAGTGCTAGGGCAGACAGAATATCCAAAAACATTCAGTACTTC. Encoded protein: CSARADRISKNIQYF.

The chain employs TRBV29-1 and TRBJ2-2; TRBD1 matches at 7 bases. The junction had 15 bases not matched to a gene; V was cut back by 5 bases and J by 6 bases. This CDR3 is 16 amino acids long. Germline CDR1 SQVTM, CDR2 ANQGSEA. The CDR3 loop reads CSVPGPLTGAAGELFF. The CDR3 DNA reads TGCAGCGTTCCGGGACCTCTAACAGGGGCGGCCGGGGAGCTGTTTTTT.

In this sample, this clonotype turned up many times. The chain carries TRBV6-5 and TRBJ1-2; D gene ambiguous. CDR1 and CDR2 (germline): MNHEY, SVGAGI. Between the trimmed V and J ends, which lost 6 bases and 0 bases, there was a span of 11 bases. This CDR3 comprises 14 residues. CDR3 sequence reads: CASRNLTTNYGYTF. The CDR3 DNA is TGTGCCAGCAGAAACCTGACAACTAACTATGGCTACACCTTC.